These T cell receptor beta chains were read from a single sample in a study of T cells after somatic rescue of genetic block. Data came from immunoSEQ multiplex PCR; TCRdb stores just in-frame clones and leaves some out. Of about 110,000 clones listed, 75% to 95% are singletons. Sequences were obtained from peripheral blood mononuclear cells (PBMCs). These receptors all come from a woman under 30. Both conserved end residues are part of each CDR3. D genes are given only for firm matches. Only some rows state a clone size, as once, few, many or a class for expanded clones.

J | D | V | size | CDR3 | DNA
TRBJ1-2 | . | TRBV2 | . | CASRTGPGIYGYTF | TGTGCCAGCAGGACCGGGCCCGGAATCTATGGCTACACCTTC
TRBJ2-7 | . | TRBV19 | . | CASSPRGARLYEQYF | TGTGCCAGTAGCCCGAGGGGGGCCCGGTTGTACGAGCAGTACTTC
TRBJ2-3 | . | TRBV19 | . | CASSMSHSSTDTQYF | TGTGCCAGTAGTATGTCGCATTCTAGCACAGATACGCAGTATTTT
TRBJ2-7 | TRBD1 | TRBV5-1 | . | CASGDRDYEQYF | TGCGCCAGCGGGGACAGGGATTACGAGCAGTACTTC
TRBJ1-4 | TRBD1 | TRBV7-9 | . | CASSPWTGLGEKLFF | TGTGCCAGCAGCCCCTGGACAGGGCTGGGTGAAAAACTGTTTTTT
TRBJ2-2 | . | TRBV30 | . | CAWTDQGYGTGELFF | TGTGCCTGGACAGATCAGGGATATGGCACCGGGGAGCTGTTTTTT
TRBJ2-5 | TRBD2 | TRBV7-3 | . | CASSLTGTSEPAQYF | TGTGCCAGCAGCTTAACGGGGACTAGCGAGCCCGCCCAGTACTTC
TRBJ1-1 | . | TRBV2 | . | CASSERGGQNTEAFF | TGTGCCAGCAGTGAAAGGGGAGGGCAGAACACTGAAGCTTTCTTT
TRBJ1-6 | . | TRBV5-8 | . | CASSREERYNSPLHF | TGTGCCAGCAGCAGGGAGGAACGGTATAATTCACCCCTCCACTTT
TRBJ1-2 | . | TRBV28 | . | CASSSHTGMGSYGYTF | TGTGCCAGCAGTTCCCACACAGGGATGGGATCTTATGGCTACACCTTC
TRBJ2-5 | . | TRBV27 | . | CASSFNGGGETQYF | TGTGCCAGCAGTTTTAATGGTGGAGGGGAGACCCAGTACTTC
TRBJ2-7 | . | TRBV29-1 | . | CSVEDSRGYEQYF | TGCAGCGTTGAAGATAGCCGAGGATACGAGCAGTACTTC
TRBJ1-2 | . | TRBV6-1 | . | CASTRTASYGYTF | TGTGCCAGCACCAGGACGGCTTCCTATGGTTACACCTTC
TRBJ1-5 | . | TRBV28 | . | CASSLPGGGPNQPQHF | TGTGCCAGCAGTCTCCCGGGCGGGGGCCCGAATCAGCCCCAGCATTTT
TRBJ2-1 | TRBD2 | TRBV19 | few | CASSTGLADYNEQFF | TGTGCCAGTAGTACCGGACTAGCGGATTACAATGAGCAGTTCTTC
TRBJ1-1 | . | TRBV5-5 | . | CASSLALGGRTEAFF | TGTGCCAGCAGCTTGGCCTTAGGGGGGAGGACTGAAGCTTTCTTT
TRBJ2-5 | . | TRBV18 | . | CASSPVWGDETQYF | TGTGCCAGCTCACCAGTCTGGGGGGACGAGACCCAGTACTTC
TRBJ1-6 | TRBD1 | TRBV9 | few | CASSTSGGSSYNSPLHF | TGTGCCAGCAGCACCTCAGGGGGGAGCTCCTATAATTCACCCCTCCACTTT
TRBJ1-1 | . | TRBV18 | . | CASLSGENTEAFF | TGTGCCAGCTTGTCAGGGGAGAACACTGAAGCTTTCTTT
TRBJ1-2 | . | TRBV28 | . | CASSPWDGSHTF | TGTGCCAGCAGTCCTTGGGACGGTTCCCACACCTTC
TRBJ1-6 | . | TRBV11-3 | . | CASSLDSSYNSPLHF | TGTGCCAGCAGCTTAGACAGCTCCTATAATTCACCCCTCCACTTT
TRBJ1-3 | . | TRBV1 | . | CTSSQDDTAGNTIYF | TGCACCAGCAGCCAAGATGATACAGCCGGAAACACCATATATTTT